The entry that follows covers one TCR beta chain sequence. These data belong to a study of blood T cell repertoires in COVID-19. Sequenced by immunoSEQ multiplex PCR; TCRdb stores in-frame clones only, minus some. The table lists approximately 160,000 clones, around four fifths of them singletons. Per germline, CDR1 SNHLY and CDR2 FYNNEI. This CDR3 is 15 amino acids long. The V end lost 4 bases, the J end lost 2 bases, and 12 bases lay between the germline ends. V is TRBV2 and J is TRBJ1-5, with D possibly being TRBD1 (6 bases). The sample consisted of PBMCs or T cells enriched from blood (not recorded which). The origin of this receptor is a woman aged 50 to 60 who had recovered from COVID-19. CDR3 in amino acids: CASSGGPGGNQPQHF. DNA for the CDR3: TGTGCCAGCAGTGGTGGTCCAGGGGGCAATCAGCCCCAGCATTTT.